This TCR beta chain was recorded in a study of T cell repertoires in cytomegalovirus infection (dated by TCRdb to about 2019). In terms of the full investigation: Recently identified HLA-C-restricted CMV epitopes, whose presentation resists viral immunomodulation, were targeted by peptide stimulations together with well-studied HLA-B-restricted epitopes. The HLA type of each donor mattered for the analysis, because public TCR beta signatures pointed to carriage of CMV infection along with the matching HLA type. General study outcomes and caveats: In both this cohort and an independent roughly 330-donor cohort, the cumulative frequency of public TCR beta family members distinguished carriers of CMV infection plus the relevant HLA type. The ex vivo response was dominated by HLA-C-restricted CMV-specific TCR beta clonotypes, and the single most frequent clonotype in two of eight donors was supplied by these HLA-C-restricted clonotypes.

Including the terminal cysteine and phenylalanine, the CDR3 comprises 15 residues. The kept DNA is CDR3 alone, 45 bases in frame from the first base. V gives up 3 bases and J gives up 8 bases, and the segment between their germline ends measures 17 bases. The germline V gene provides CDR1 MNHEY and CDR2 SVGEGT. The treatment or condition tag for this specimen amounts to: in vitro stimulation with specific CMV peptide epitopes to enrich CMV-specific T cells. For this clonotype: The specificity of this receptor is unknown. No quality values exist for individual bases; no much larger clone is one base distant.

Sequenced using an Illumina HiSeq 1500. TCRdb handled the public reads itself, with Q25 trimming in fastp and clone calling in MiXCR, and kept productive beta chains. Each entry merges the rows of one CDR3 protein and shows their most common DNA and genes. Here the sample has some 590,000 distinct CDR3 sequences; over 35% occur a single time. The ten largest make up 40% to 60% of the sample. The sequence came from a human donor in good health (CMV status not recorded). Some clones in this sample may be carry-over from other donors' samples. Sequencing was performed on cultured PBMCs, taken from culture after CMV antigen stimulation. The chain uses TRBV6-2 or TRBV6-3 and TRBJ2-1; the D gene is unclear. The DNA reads TGTGCCAGCAGTTATTCCTTTGAGACGAAGGATGAGCAGTTCTTC. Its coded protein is CASSYSFETKDEQFF.